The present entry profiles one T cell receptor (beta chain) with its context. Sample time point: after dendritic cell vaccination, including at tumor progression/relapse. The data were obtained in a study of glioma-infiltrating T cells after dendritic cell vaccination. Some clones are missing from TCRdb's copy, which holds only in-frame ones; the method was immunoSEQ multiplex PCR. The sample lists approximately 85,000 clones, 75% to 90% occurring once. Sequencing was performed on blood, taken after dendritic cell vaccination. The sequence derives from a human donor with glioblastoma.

The CDR3 sequence: CASREIGQGAYEQYF. The CDR3, as DNA: TGTGCCAGCAGGGAGATAGGACAGGGGGCGTACGAGCAGTACTTC. The J gene is TRBJ2-7, the V gene TRBV6-5; 11 nucleotides agree with TRBD1. V was clipped by 6 bases and J by 4 bases; unmatched bases: 8. The CDR3 is made up of 15 amino acids. Looked up from germline, CDR1 is MNHEY and CDR2 is SVGAGI.